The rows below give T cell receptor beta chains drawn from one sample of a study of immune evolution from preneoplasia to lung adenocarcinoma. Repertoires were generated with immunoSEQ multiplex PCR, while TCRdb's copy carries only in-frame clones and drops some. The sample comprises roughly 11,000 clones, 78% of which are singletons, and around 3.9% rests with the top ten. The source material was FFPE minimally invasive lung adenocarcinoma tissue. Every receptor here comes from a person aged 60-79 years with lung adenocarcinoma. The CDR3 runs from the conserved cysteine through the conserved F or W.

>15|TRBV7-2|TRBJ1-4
CASSGGMAGPSSLFF
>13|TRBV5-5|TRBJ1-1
CASSPQADTEAFF
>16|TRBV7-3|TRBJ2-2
CASSLAGRLAIGELFF
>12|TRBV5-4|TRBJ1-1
CASSSHREEAFF
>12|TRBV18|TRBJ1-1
CASSPGPGEAFF
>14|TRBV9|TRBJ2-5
CASSNRDNQETQYF
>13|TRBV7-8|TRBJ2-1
CASSLGTNNEQFF
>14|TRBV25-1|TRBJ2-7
CASSELGASYEQYF
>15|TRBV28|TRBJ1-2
CATLTAPGINYGYTF
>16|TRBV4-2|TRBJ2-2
CASSQVSGGSTGELFF
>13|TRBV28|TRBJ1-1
CASRGGLITEAFF
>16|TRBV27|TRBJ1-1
CASSLSLLGVNTEAFF
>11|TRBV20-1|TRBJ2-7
CSAKDNYEQYF
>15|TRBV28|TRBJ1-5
CASSSHRESNQPQHF
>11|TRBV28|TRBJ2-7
CASSGSYEQYF
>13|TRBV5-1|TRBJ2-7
CASSFGRGGEQYF
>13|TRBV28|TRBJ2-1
CASSLLYYNEQFF
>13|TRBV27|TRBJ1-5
CASSFSQNQPQHF
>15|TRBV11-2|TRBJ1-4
CASSLDPRFNEKLFF
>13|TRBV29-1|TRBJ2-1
CSVGLAGDNEQFF
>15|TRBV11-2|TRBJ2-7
CASSLAGTSDYEQYF
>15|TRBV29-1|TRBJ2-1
CSVVRQGGYYNEQFF
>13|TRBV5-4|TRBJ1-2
CASSLDRGRGYTF
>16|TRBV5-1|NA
CASSLATGMSSYEQYF
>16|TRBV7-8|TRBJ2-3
CASSVLAGATQDTQYF
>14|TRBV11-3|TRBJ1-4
CASSKSGLGEKLFF
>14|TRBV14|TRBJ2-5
CASSHITGAETQYF
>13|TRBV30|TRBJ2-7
CAWSWEGPHEQYF
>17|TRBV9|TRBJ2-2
CASSVGWGGRDTGELFF
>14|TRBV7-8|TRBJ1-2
CASSLRDRAYGYTF
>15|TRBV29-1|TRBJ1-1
CSVENPTPMNTEAFF
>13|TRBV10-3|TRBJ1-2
CAISKGALSGYTF
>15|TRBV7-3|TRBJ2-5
CASSPKGAPQETQYF
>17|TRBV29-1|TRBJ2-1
CSARVITGLAGVNEQFF
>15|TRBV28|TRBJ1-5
CASSLPGGNNQPQHF
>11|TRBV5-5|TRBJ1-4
CASSLSGELFF
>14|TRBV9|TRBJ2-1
CASSVVSGANEQFF
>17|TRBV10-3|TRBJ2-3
CAISESPSGAYKDTQYF
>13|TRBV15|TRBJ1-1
CATSRGTGERAFF
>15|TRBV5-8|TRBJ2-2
CASSLGQTNTGELFF
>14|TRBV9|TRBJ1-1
CASSVGEGMSGAFF
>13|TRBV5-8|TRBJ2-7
CASSLIRGFEQYF
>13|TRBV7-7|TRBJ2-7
CASSRGQGYEQYF
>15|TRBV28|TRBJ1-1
CASSSWTGGFTEAFF
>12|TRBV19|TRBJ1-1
CASSMEGMRAFF
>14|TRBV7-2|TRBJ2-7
CASSPKGGDLEQYF
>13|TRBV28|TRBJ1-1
CASIRQGGTEAFF
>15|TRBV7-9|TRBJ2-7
CASSLIGRDLNEQYF
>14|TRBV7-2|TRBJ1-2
CASSPLRGENGYTF
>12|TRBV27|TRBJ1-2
CASSLTGFDYTF
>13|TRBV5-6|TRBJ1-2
CASSLSQGYGYTF
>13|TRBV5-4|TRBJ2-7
CASSFYLGGEQYF
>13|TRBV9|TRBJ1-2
CASSVGPEGGYTF